The 8 T cell receptor beta chains presented below share a single source sample, sequenced in a study of T cells in Graves' hyperthyroidism and ophthalmopathy (dated by TCRdb to the late 2010s). Library prep was done by multiplex PCR. Sequencing relied on an Illumina HiSeq 2000. The TCR beta CDR3 regions were amplified from the RNA transcripts. The first round of RT-PCR for the TCR CDR3 was performed with the HTBI primer set and the Qiagen OneStep RT-PCR kit. The public reads were run again by TCRdb, first through fastp at Q25 and then through MiXCR, and only productive beta chains were kept. Rows merge per CDR3 protein into single entries with the most common DNA and genes. The table for this sample lists approximately 500,000 distinct CDR3 sequences; roughly 50% of them were counted only once. More than 7.5% of the sample rests with the top ten. Sequencing was done on a sample of peripheral blood or thyroid tissue (not recorded which). Receptors originate from a woman younger than 35 with Graves' hyperthyroidism.

This clonotype has a count of ten or more. The chain couples TRBV6-6 to TRBJ2-2; D unresolved. The V gene lost 1 base and the J gene lost 5 bases, with 5 bases spanning the gap. The CDR3 length is 13 residues. From germline, CDR1 is MNHNY and CDR2 SVGAGI (reference sequence). Here the CDR3 DNA reads TGTGCCAGCAGTTACTGGGATACCGGGGAGCTGTTTTTT. This sequence encodes CASSYWDTGELFF.

This clonotype was observed a single time. This chain connects TRBV29-1 to TRBJ2-7; weak D call: TRBD1 (5 bases). In germline, CDR1 is SQVTM, CDR2 ANQGSEA. CDR3 length equals 10 residues. The V and J ends lost 8 bases and 7 bases respectively, with 12 bases between them. CDR3 bases: TGCAGCCCGGACGCAGGGGAGCAGTACTTC. Amino acids: CSPDAGEQYF.

At least ten counts were recorded for this clonotype. V usage is TRBV3-1 and J usage is TRBJ1-1; D not certain. Trimming cost V 1 base and J 1 base, with 7 bases left between them. The CDR3 runs to 14 residues. Germline values: CDR1 LGHDT, CDR2 YNNKEL (reference sequence). CDR3 residues: CASSQVSANTEAFF. The CDR3 DNA reads TGTGCCAGCAGCCAAGTATCAGCGAACACTGAAGCTTTCTTT.

To note about this clonotype: Being one base from a much bigger clone, this may be a read error. The V and J genes are TRBV20-1 and TRBJ2-7, with 7 bases matching TRBD1. Germline CDR1 is DFQATT and CDR2 is SNEGSKA (reference sequence). This CDR3 is built from 14 residues. CDR3 sequence: CSARADRASCEQYF. The CDR3 DNA reads TGCAGTGCTAGGGCCGACAGGGCTTCCTGCGAGCAGTACTTC.

The chain links TRBV20-1 to TRBJ1-1, with TRBD1 as a possible D gene (5 bases). V lost 0 bases and J lost 4, with 24 bases in between. Germline values: CDR1 DFQATT, CDR2 SNEGSKA (reference sequence). The length of the CDR3 is 18 residues. The DNA for the CDR3 is TGCAGTGCTAGAGATCTGGGGCTGGAGCAGGGCTTTGGCACTGAAGCTTTCTTT. Its protein is CSARDLGLEQGFGTEAFF.

This clonotype occurred many times. V is TRBV29-1 and J is TRBJ1-1; TRBD1 might be the D (5 bases). The V end was cut by 3 bases, the J end by 0 bases, with 8 bases between. Germline CDR1 reads SQVTM; CDR2 reads ANQGSEA. The CDR3 covers 13 residues. The CDR3 loop reads CSVDPGLNTEAFF. The CDR3 DNA reads TGCAGCGTTGATCCAGGGCTGAACACTGAAGCTTTCTTT.

The chain recombines TRBV11-2 with TRBJ1-3; no clear D gene. The germline V and J ends were trimmed by 3 bases and 3 bases, with 12 bases remaining between them. Per the germline V gene, CDR1 is SGHAT and CDR2 is FQNNGV. CDR3 length equals 15 residues. CDR3 residues: CASSFGEAGGNTIYF. CDR3 bases: TGTGCCAGCAGCTTTGGGGAGGCTGGTGGAAACACCATATATTTT.

The chain recombines TRBV29-1 with TRBJ1-4; D may be TRBD1 (5 bases). The CDR3 length is 14 residues. The germline V gene encodes CDR1 SQVTM and CDR2 ANQGSEA. V gave up 7 bases and J gave up 5 bases, with 17 bases separating them. This CDR3 is CSDGTPFRNEKLFF. The DNA of the CDR3 is TGCAGCGACGGGACTCCCTTTCGAAATGAAAAACTGTTTTTT.